Following are 28 T cell receptor beta chains from one sample sequenced in a study of PD-L1 blockade in urothelial cancer. Profiled with immunoSEQ multiplex PCR; TCRdb holds only in-frame clones, not every one. Of about 56,000 clones listed, 86% are singletons. The sequencing here drew on PBMCs, taken around atezolizumab (anti-PD-L1) treatment. These TCRs come from a man aged 45-65 years with urothelial cancer.

The chain links TRBV5-8 to TRBJ2-1; a weak D match, TRBD2 (5 bases). Per germline, CDR1 SGHTS and CDR2 YDEGEE. The CDR3 is 12 residues long. The germline V and J ends were trimmed by 9 bases and 12 bases, with 19 bases remaining between them. CDR3 region: CATYVRDHGQFF. The CDR3 DNA reads as TGTGCCACCTACGTGAGGGATCACGGGCAGTTCTTC.

This clone was seen only a few times. This chain links TRBV9 with TRBJ2-1, with D tentatively TRBD2 (5 bases). The germline V and J ends were trimmed by 0 bases and 8 bases, with 12 bases remaining between them. The CDR3 sequence is 14 residues long. Germline-derived CDR1 and CDR2 are SGDLS and YYNGEE. The CDR3 DNA reads as TGTGCCAGCAGCGTAGTAGGGCGGGCGGATGAGCAGTTCTTC. This codes for CASSVVGRADEQFF.

The rearrangement links TRBV5-4 to TRBJ2-7, with D possibly TRBD1 on 6 matching bases. Trimming took off 4 bases at V and 2 bases at J, with 13 bases between the two ends. The CDR3 runs to 14 residues. Germline loops: CDR1 SGHNT, CDR2 YYREEE (reference sequence). CDR3 in amino acids: CASSNDRPPYEQYF. The CDR3 bases are TGTGCCAGCAGCAATGACAGGCCGCCCTACGAGCAGTACTTC.

V and J are TRBV5-1 and TRBJ2-2; 10 nucleotides align to TRBD2. J lost 2 bases, V lost 0 bases, and 4 bases had no gene match. Germline assignment: CDR1 SGHRS and CDR2 YFSETQ. The CDR3 is 17 amino acids. DNA for the CDR3: TGCGCCAGCAGCTTGGGCCCTAGCGGGGGTAACACCGGGGAGCTGTTTTTT. Protein sequence: CASSLGPSGGNTGELFF.

In this sample, this clone turned up a few times. The J gene is TRBJ1-4, the V gene TRBV28; D is perhaps TRBD1 (5 bases). Germline V gives CDR1 MDHEN, CDR2 SYDVKM. V was cut by 2 bases and J by 10 bases, with 11 bases left in between. The CDR3 covers 13 residues. This chain's CDR3 is CASSLGTQGKLFF. CDR3 nucleotides: TGTGCCAGCAGTTTAGGCACCCAGGGAAAACTGTTTTTT.

The V call is TRBV19, the J call TRBJ2-7, with 14 bases matching TRBD2. CDR3 length equals 16 residues. The germline CDR1 and CDR2 sequences are LNHDA and SQIVND (reference sequence). Trimming took 5 bases from V and 2 from J; bases not matched to a gene: 5. The DNA of the CDR3 is TGTGCCAGTAGTGTCTTGGGACTAGCGGGAGCCTACGAGCAGTACTTC. The encoded protein is CASSVLGLAGAYEQYF.

This clone was detected only once. The V gene is TRBV28, the J gene TRBJ2-7, with D possibly TRBD2 on 5 matching bases. V was shortened by 5 bases and J by 0 bases, with 14 bases between the two germline ends. This CDR3 spans 15 amino acids. The germline gives CDR1 MDHEN, CDR2 SYDVKM. CDR3 region: CASSIRGKLSYEQYF. The CDR3, as DNA: TGTGCCAGCAGTATTCGGGGTAAACTCTCCTACGAGCAGTACTTC.

This chain uses TRBV6-4 with TRBJ2-5; possibly TRBD2 for D (6 bases). V shed 5 bases and J shed 3 bases, with 16 bases lying between them. The CDR3 loop spans 15 amino acids. Germline-derived CDR1 and CDR2 are MRHNA and SNTAGT. The CDR3, as DNA: TGTGCCAGCAGTCAGGAGGGCGGCAACGAAGAGACCCAGTACTTC. The encoded protein is CASSQEGGNEETQYF.

A single count supports this clone. The J gene is TRBJ2-1, the V gene TRBV29-1; a possible D gene is TRBD1 (5 bases). The CDR3 covers 14 residues. Per germline, CDR1 SQVTM and CDR2 ANQGSEA. Trimming left V 4 bases short and J 4 bases short, with 14 bases between. CDR3 sequence reads: CSVARTGQYNEQFF. The CDR3 region has the DNA TGCAGCGTTGCCCGCACAGGACAATACAATGAGCAGTTCTTC.

The genes are TRBV4-2 and TRBJ2-1; tentative D call: TRBD2 (6 bases). The CDR3 runs to 15 residues. Germline lookup yields CDR1 LGHNA and CDR2 YNFKEQ. V lost 1 base to trimming and J lost 8 bases, with 15 bases between them. Here the CDR3 reads CASSQGLGGRDEQFF. DNA of the CDR3: TGTGCCAGCAGCCAAGGACTAGGCGGGCGGGATGAGCAGTTCTTC.

The chain uses TRBV4-2 and TRBJ2-7; the match to TRBD2 covers 8 bases. V shed 6 bases and J 4 bases; nucleotides not matched to a gene: 17. This CDR3 spans 17 amino acids. CDR1 is LGHNA and CDR2 is YNFKEQ in the germline V gene. CDR3 bases: TGTGCCAGCAGTCTCTACATTCCTAGCGGGCAAGGATACGAGCAGTACTTC. Translating gives CASSLYIPSGQGYEQYF.

CDR3 residues: CASSFGQGRSYEQYF. As DNA, the CDR3 is TGTGCCAGCAGTTTCGGACAGGGGAGGTCCTACGAGCAGTACTTC. The V and J genes are TRBV28 and TRBJ2-7, with 9 bases matching TRBD1. Germline V CDR1 and CDR2: MDHEN, SYDVKM. The CDR3 covers 15 residues. J was trimmed by 1 base and V by 3 bases; bases with no gene match: 4. Full variable domain (remainder filled in from reference TRBV28 and TRBJ2-7): DVKVTQSSRYLVKRTGEKVFLECVQDMDHENMFWYRQDPGLGLRLIYFSYDVKMKEKGDIPEGYSVSREKKERFSLILESASTNQTSMYLCASSFGQGRSYEQYFGPGTRLTVT.

The V and J genes are TRBV19 and TRBJ1-5; D perhaps matches TRBD1 (6 bases). Germline CDR1 is LNHDA and CDR2 is SQIVND (reference sequence). This CDR3 contains 16 residues. Trimming shortened V by 6 bases and J by 4 bases, and 19 bases separated the two germline ends. The CDR3 bases are TGTGCCAGTAGACTCCAAGGACAGTCCCCTAATCAGCCCCAGCATTTT. Translating gives CASRLQGQSPNQPQHF.

The gene calls are TRBV27 and TRBJ2-7; 7 bases agree with TRBD1. V shed 2 bases and J 5 bases; nucleotides not matched to a gene: 3. CDR1 and CDR2 (germline): MNHEY, SMNVEV (reference sequence). The CDR3 length is 13 residues. DNA of the CDR3: TGTGCCAGCAGTTTAAGGGGGACAGACGAGCAGTACTTC. Residues: CASSLRGTDEQYF.

This chain joins TRBV5-6 and TRBJ2-7, with 9 bases lining up with TRBD2. This CDR3 contains 14 residues. CDR1 SGHDT and CDR2 YYEEEE come from the germline V gene. After removal of 6 bases from V and 4 bases from J, the junction contained 8 bases not matched to a gene. DNA of the CDR3: TGTGCCAGCACCCAAGCGGGAGGAAGTTACGAGCAGTACTTC. It yields the protein CASTQAGGSYEQYF. The complete variable domain, with remaining parts taken from reference TRBV5-6 and TRBJ2-7, reads DAGVTQSPTHLIKTRGQQVTLRCSPKSGHDTVSWYQQALGQGPQFIFQYYEEEERQRGNFPDRFSGHQFPNYSSELNVNALLLGDSALYLCASTQAGGSYEQYFGPGTRLTVT.

The chain couples TRBV10-2 to TRBJ1-2, with D uncertain. This CDR3 has 12 amino acids. Germline lookup yields CDR1 WSHSY and CDR2 SAAADI. The V end was cut by 5 bases, the J end by 4 bases, with 8 bases between. CDR3 DNA sequence: TGCGCCAGCAGTCGGGAATCCTATGGCTACACCTTC. The encoded protein is CASSRESYGYTF.

This clone occurred a few times. The chain has TRBV5-6 and TRBJ1-2; unclear D gene. V was cut by 2 bases and J by 2 bases, with 10 bases left in between. The CDR3 has 14 amino acids. The V gene's germline CDR1 is SGHDT and CDR2 YYEEEE. CDR3 in amino acids: CASSFQIQNYGYTF. CDR3 nucleotide sequence: TGTGCCAGCAGCTTCCAGATACAAAACTATGGCTACACCTTC. The full variable domain, completed using reference TRBV5-6 and TRBJ1-2, is DAGVTQSPTHLIKTRGQQVTLRCSPKSGHDTVSWYQQALGQGPQFIFQYYEEEERQRGNFPDRFSGHQFPNYSSELNVNALLLGDSALYLCASSFQIQNYGYTFGSGTRLTVV.

The V and J genes are TRBV7-2 and TRBJ2-3; a weak D match, TRBD2 (5 bases). Germline CDR1 reads SGHTA; CDR2 reads FQGNSA. This CDR3 is 14 amino acids long. Trimming removed 6 bases at V and 4 bases at J, with 14 bases between. This CDR3 reads CASSKRRTADTQYF. CDR3 sequence (DNA): TGTGCCAGCAGTAAAAGGAGGACGGCAGATACGCAGTATTTT.

V is TRBV5-1 and J is TRBJ1-4, with D uncertain. The V end lost 0 bases, the J end lost 5 bases, and 8 bases lay between the germline ends. Germline V lookup: CDR1 SGHRS, CDR2 YFSETQ. CDR3 length: 14 amino acids. The CDR3 region is CASSLGGENEKLFF. CDR3 nucleotide sequence: TGCGCCAGCAGCTTGGGAGGCGAGAATGAAAAACTGTTTTTT.

The chain carries TRBV7-2 and TRBJ1-1; unclear D gene. The CDR3 runs 13 residues. The germline CDR1 and CDR2 sequences are SGHTA and FQGNSA. Trimming left V 1 base short and J 4 bases short, with 7 bases between. The CDR3 loop reads CASSLGQITEAFF. The CDR3 coding sequence is TGTGCCAGCAGCTTAGGCCAGATCACTGAAGCTTTCTTT.

The chain carries TRBV7-9 and TRBJ2-5; TRBD1 is a possible D gene (5 bases). V lost 4 bases and J 7 bases, leaving 13 bases between the germline ends. Germline V gene lookup returns CDR1 SEHNR and CDR2 FQNEAQ (reference sequence). This CDR3 spans 13 amino acids. This CDR3 reads CASSSAGPGTQYF. For the CDR3, the DNA is TGTGCCAGCAGCTCGGCAGGGCCCGGGACCCAGTACTTC.

The chain couples TRBV28 to TRBJ2-7; tentatively, D is TRBD2 (6 bases). The CDR3 length is 13 residues. Germline lookup yields CDR1 MDHEN and CDR2 SYDVKM. V gave up 2 bases and J gave up 3 bases, with 8 bases separating them. CDR3 DNA sequence: TGTGCCAGCAGTTTAGGGCGGGGCTACGAGCAGTACTTC. Encoded protein: CASSLGRGYEQYF.

The chain is built from TRBV15 and TRBJ1-3; TRBD1 matches 9 bases. Germline V lookup: CDR1 LNHNV, CDR2 YYDKDF (reference sequence). The CDR3 length is 18 residues. With V trimmed by 2 bases and J by 2 bases, 10 bases remained unmatched. The CDR3 is CATSRNRPGQGTGNTIYF. CDR3 DNA: TGTGCCACCAGCAGAAATCGCCCGGGACAGGGTACTGGAAACACCATATATTTT.

The V and J genes are TRBV6-6 and TRBJ2-1; D might be TRBD2 (6 bases). The CDR3 has 13 residues. CDR1 and CDR2 (germline): MNHNY, SVGAGI (reference sequence). V lost 2 bases and J lost 8, with 10 bases in between. In DNA, the CDR3 is TGTGCCAGCAGTTACCGGGAGTCCGATGAGCAGTTCTTC. It yields the protein CASSYRESDEQFF.

The gene calls are TRBV28 and TRBJ2-1; D is perhaps TRBD1 (8 bases). Germline V lookup: CDR1 MDHEN, CDR2 SYDVKM. This CDR3 contains 15 residues. The germline V and J ends were trimmed by 5 bases and 4 bases, with 15 bases remaining between them. The DNA for the CDR3 is TGTGCCAGCAGTCTCACAGGGGGACTATACAATGAGCAGTTCTTC. This codes for CASSLTGGLYNEQFF.

This clone is a singleton in its sample. As DNA, the CDR3 is TGCGCCAGCAGCTGGCGGGACACCGGGGAGCTGTTTTTT. Amino acid sequence: CASSWRDTGELFF. This chain uses TRBV5-1 with TRBJ2-2; possible D gene TRBD2, 5 bases. Germline CDR1 reads SGHRS; CDR2 reads YFSETQ. Between the trimmed V and J ends, which lost 3 bases and 3 bases, there was a span of 6 bases. The CDR3 runs to 13 residues.

V gene TRBV7-3 combines with J gene TRBJ2-7; 8 positions agree with TRBD1. After removal of 1 base from V and 6 bases from J, the junction contained 8 bases not matched to a gene. CDR1 is SGHTA, CDR2 FQGTGA, per germline. The CDR3 has 15 residues. Here the CDR3 reads CASSLSPDRASEQYF. CDR3 bases: TGTGCCAGCAGCTTAAGTCCGGACAGGGCTTCCGAGCAGTACTTC.

This sequence joins TRBV7-9 and TRBJ2-2; 9 nucleotides line up with TRBD1. Germline V lookup: CDR1 SEHNR, CDR2 FQNEAQ (reference sequence). The CDR3 consists of 16 residues. V was pared by 5 bases and J by 3 bases, with 7 bases of the junction left unmatched. CDR3 nucleotide sequence: TGTGCCAGCAGCGCAAGGGACAGGGCGGACACCGGGGAGCTGTTTTTT. It codes for CASSARDRADTGELFF.